Listed here is a single TCR beta chain. Its antigen is currently unknown. Germline loops: CDR1 MDHEN, CDR2 SYDVKM. The CDR3 loop spans 13 amino acids. V shed 9 bases, J shed 3 bases, and the junction held 5 bases outside the gene matches. The data belong to a study of cytomegalovirus exposure and HLA in healthy donors. Study background: The same platform was used for the 110 or so validation repertoires and the roughly 730 first-cohort repertoires, a later analysis reported. Study conclusions and caveats: A few chains linked to CMV were shown in vitro to be specific for CMV antigens. The tendency of first-cohort TCR clusters to co-occur in the 120 or so validation repertoires was the finding of a later analysis.

The table came from immunoSEQ multiplex PCR; TCRdb's copy has only in-frame clones and leaves some out. Of 150,000 to 200,000 clones listed, roughly 84% are singletons. The sequence came from a woman aged 18-29 years in good health and CMV-seropositive. The chain links TRBV28 to TRBJ1-2, with 9 bases aligning to TRBD1. Sequenced sample: PBMCs. The DNA for the CDR3 is TGTGCCAGTAAGACAGGGGGAGACTATGGCTACACCTTC. Translating it yields CASKTGGDYGYTF.